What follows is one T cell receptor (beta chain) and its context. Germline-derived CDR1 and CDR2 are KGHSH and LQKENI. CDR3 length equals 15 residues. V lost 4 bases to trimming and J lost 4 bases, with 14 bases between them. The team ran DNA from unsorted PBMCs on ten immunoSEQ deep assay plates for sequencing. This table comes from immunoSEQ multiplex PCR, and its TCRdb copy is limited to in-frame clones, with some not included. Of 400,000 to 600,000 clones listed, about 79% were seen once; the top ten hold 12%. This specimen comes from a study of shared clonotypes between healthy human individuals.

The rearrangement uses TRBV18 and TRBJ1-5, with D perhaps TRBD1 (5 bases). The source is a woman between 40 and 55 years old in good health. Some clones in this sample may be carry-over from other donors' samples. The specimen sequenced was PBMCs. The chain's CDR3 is CASSRSSGGNQPQHF. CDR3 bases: TGTGCCAGCTCACGCTCAAGTGGGGGAAATCAGCCCCAGCATTTT.